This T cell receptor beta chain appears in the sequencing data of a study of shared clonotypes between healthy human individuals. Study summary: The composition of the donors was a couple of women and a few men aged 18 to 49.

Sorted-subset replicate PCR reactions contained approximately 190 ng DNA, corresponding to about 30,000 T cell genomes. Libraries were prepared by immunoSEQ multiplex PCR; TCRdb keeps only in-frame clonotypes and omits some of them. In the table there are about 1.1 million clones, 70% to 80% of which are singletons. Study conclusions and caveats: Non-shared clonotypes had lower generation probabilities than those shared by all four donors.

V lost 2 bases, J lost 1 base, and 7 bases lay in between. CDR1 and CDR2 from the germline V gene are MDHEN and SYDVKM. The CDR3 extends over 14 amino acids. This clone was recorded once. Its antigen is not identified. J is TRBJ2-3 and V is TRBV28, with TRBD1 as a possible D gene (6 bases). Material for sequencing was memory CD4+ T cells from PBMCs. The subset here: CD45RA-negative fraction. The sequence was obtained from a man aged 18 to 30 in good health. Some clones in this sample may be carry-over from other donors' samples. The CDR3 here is CASSLQGRTDTQYF. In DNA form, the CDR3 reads TGTGCCAGCAGTTTACAGGGGCGCACAGATACGCAGTATTTT.